This is a list of T cell receptor beta chains from one sample in a study of T cell responses to AZD1222 COVID-19 vaccine. Data came from immunoSEQ multiplex PCR; TCRdb stores just in-frame clones and leaves some out. The repertoire includes some 150,000 clones, over 75% of them detected once, and about 4.9% sits in the top ten. Specimen: peripheral blood, collected 28 days after the second dose of the MenACWY control vaccine. Receptor source: an adult who received the MenACWY meningococcal vaccine as a control. Both conserved end residues are part of each CDR3. The D gene is left open where the match is weak. Size is omitted from some rows. Given values are once, few, many or a class for expanded clones.

V: TRBV5-1
D: NA
size: NA
J: TRBJ2-1
CDR3: CASSGDMEQFF
DNA: TGCGCCAGCAGCGGCGACATGGAGCAGTTCTTC

V: TRBV6-5
D: NA
size: NA
J: TRBJ1-6
CDR3: CASRTPANNSPLHF
DNA: TGTGCCAGCAGGACCCCGGCCAATAATTCACCCCTCCACTTT

V: TRBV6-5
D: TRBD1
size: NA
J: TRBJ2-1
CDR3: CASSRIDRGWDEQFF
DNA: TGTGCCAGCAGCCGAATCGACAGGGGCTGGGATGAGCAGTTCTTC

V: TRBV2
D: NA
size: NA
J: TRBJ1-2
CDR3: CASNTDSNYGYTF
DNA: TGTGCCAGCAACACGGACAGCAACTATGGCTACACCTTC

V: TRBV4-3
D: NA
size: NA
J: TRBJ2-5
CDR3: CASSQNSGQETQYF
DNA: TGCGCCAGCAGCCAGAATAGCGGCCAAGAGACCCAGTACTTC

V: TRBV7-3
D: NA
size: NA
J: TRBJ2-6
CDR3: CASSLFNTDSGANVLTF
DNA: TGTGCCAGCAGCTTATTCAATACAGACTCTGGGGCCAACGTCCTGACTTTC

V: TRBV7-2
D: NA
size: NA
J: TRBJ2-7
CDR3: CASSLSGHSYEQYF
DNA: TGTGCCAGCAGCTTATCAGGACACTCCTACGAGCAGTACTTC

V: TRBV6-2/TRBV6-3
D: NA
size: NA
J: TRBJ1-5
CDR3: CASSPSGYSNQPQHF
DNA: TGTGCCAGCAGCCCTTCGGGTTATAGCAATCAGCCCCAGCATTTT

V: TRBV7-9
D: NA
size: NA
J: TRBJ1-4
CDR3: CASSFGGNEKLFF
DNA: TGTGCCAGCAGCTTTGGCGGAAATGAAAAACTGTTTTTT

V: TRBV15
D: NA
size: NA
J: TRBJ2-4
CDR3: CATSRDTGNIQYF
DNA: TGTGCCACCAGCAGAGATACGGGGAACATTCAGTACTTC

V: TRBV18
D: NA
size: NA
J: TRBJ1-1
CDR3: CASSPRGNTEAFF
DNA: TGTGCCAGCTCTCCTCGGGGGAACACTGAAGCTTTCTTT

V: TRBV7-6
D: NA
size: NA
J: TRBJ1-1
CDR3: CASSLAEGSNTEAFF
DNA: TGTGCCAGCAGCTTAGCGGAGGGTTCGAACACTGAAGCTTTCTTT

V: TRBV4-2
D: TRBD1
size: NA
J: TRBJ1-2
CDR3: CASSQAQGVADGYTF
DNA: TGTGCCAGCAGCCAAGCCCAGGGGGTTGCAGATGGCTACACCTTC

V: TRBV7-2
D: NA
size: NA
J: TRBJ1-1
CDR3: CASSPMVWQPEAFF
DNA: TGTGCCAGCAGCCCAATGGTGTGGCAGCCTGAAGCTTTCTTT

V: TRBV5-1
D: TRBD1
size: NA
J: TRBJ1-4
CDR3: CASSKQGGEKLFF
DNA: TGCGCCAGCAGTAAACAGGGGGGTGAAAAACTGTTTTTT

V: TRBV6-2/TRBV6-3
D: NA
size: NA
J: TRBJ1-3
CDR3: CASRPTGRGNTIYF
DNA: TGTGCCAGCAGACCTACAGGGAGAGGAAACACCATATATTTT

V: TRBV16
D: NA
size: NA
J: TRBJ2-5
CDR3: CASSRTGTGTRETQYF
DNA: TGTGCCAGCAGCCGGACCGGGACAGGGACTAGGGAGACCCAGTACTTC

V: TRBV6-5
D: TRBD2
size: NA
J: TRBJ2-5
CDR3: CASSYSGLAETQYF
DNA: TGTGCCAGCAGTTACTCAGGACTAGCGGAGACCCAGTACTTC

V: TRBV5-1
D: NA
size: NA
J: TRBJ1-6
CDR3: CASSLVTGLNSPLHF
DNA: TGCGCCAGCAGCTTGGTAACGGGGCTGAATTCACCCCTCCACTTT

V: TRBV19
D: NA
size: NA
J: TRBJ2-5
CDR3: CASSIGREETQYF
DNA: TGTGCCAGTAGTATCGGCAGGGAAGAGACCCAGTACTTC

V: TRBV10-3
D: TRBD1
size: NA
J: TRBJ1-2
CDR3: CAINPGQGFYGYTF
DNA: TGTGCCATCAACCCGGGACAGGGCTTTTACGGCTACACCTTC

V: TRBV12-3/TRBV12-4
D: NA
size: medium-sized
J: TRBJ1-1
CDR3: CASSGGGAVAFF
DNA: TGTGCCAGCAGTGGGGGCGGGGCCGTGGCTTTCTTT

V: TRBV5-4
D: NA
size: few
J: TRBJ2-7
CDR3: CASSKDGGSYEQYF
DNA: TGTGCCAGCAGCAAGGACGGTGGATCCTACGAGCAGTACTTC